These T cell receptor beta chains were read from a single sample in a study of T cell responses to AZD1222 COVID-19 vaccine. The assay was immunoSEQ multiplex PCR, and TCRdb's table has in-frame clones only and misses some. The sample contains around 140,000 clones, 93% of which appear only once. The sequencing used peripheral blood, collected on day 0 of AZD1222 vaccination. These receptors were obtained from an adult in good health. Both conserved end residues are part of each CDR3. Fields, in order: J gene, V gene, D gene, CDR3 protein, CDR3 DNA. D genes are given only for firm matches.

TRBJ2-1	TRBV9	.	CASSVDRGRVYEQFF	TGTGCCAGCAGCGTAGACAGGGGGAGGGTGTATGAGCAGTTCTTC
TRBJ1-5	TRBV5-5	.	CASSLTGTQPQHF	TGTGCCAGCAGCTTAACAGGGACTCAGCCCCAGCATTTT
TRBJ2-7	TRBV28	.	CASSWIGYEQYF	TGTGCCAGCAGTTGGATCGGCTACGAGCAGTACTTC
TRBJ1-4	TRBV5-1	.	CASSLRGMTNEKLFF	TGCGCCAGCAGCTTGCGAGGGATGACTAATGAAAAACTGTTTTTT
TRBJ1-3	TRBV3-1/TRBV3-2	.	CASSQDTVPTNGNTIYF	TGTGCCAGCAGCCAAGATACAGTCCCCACTAATGGAAACACCATATATTTT
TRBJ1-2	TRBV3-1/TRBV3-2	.	CASSQDNYGYTF	TGTGCCAGCAGCCAAGATAACTATGGCTACACCTTC
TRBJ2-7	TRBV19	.	CASSPLWTEYSYEQYF	TGTGCCAGTAGCCCCCTTTGGACCGAGTACTCCTACGAGCAGTACTTC
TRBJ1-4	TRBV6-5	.	CASIRDRRNEKLFF	TGTGCCAGCATCCGTGACCGGCGTAATGAAAAACTGTTTTTT
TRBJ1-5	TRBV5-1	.	CASSLEGTDQPQHF	TGCGCCAGCAGCTTGGAGGGGACGGATCAGCCCCAGCATTTT
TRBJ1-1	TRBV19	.	CASSTDADTEAFF	TGTGCCAGTAGTACAGATGCGGACACTGAAGCTTTCTTT